These 27 T cell receptor beta chains were sequenced from one sample in a study of blood T cell repertoires in COVID-19 (dated by TCRdb to the early 2020s). The library was prepared using the immunoSEQ multiplex PCR assay. Entries here come from immuneACCESS through TCRdb and include only in-frame sequences with V and J called. Some clones fail to appear in such tables; in the studies checked, an unresolved V gene covers under half of the shortfall, and the cause of the remainder is unknown. The sample profile shows fewer than 350,000 clones; roughly 85% of them were found once. Clones ranked in the top ten supply approximately 1.9% of the sample. Input material: PBMCs or T cells enriched from blood (not recorded which). The receptors stem from a woman aged 25 to 39 who had been exposed to COVID-19.

The rearrangement links TRBV4-2 to TRBJ2-7; TRBD2 matches at 14 bases. CDR1 LGHNA and CDR2 YNFKEQ come from the germline V gene. This CDR3 spans 21 amino acids. V was pared by 0 bases and J by 6 bases, with 19 bases of the junction left unmatched. The CDR3 loop is CASSQDSRRSGTSGRVAEQYF. In DNA, the CDR3 is TGTGCCAGCAGCCAAGATTCCAGACGATCCGGGACTAGCGGGAGAGTGGCCGAGCAGTACTTC.

The chain links TRBV6-2 or TRBV6-3 to TRBJ2-2; 7 nucleotides agree with TRBD2. J lost 5 bases, V lost 4 bases, and 22 bases had no gene match. In germline, CDR1 is MNHEY, CDR2 SVGEGT. The CDR3 is made up of 20 amino acids. CDR3 DNA: TGTGCCAGCAGTTTTCTGAGACCTCCTAGCGGAGGCCCGAGGACCGGGGAGCTGTTTTTT. Residues: CASSFLRPPSGGPRTGELFF.

The rearrangement joins TRBV6-4 to TRBJ2-1, with 10 bases fitting TRBD2. The trim removed 3 bases at V and 3 bases at J, leaving 2 bases unmatched. The V gene's germline CDR1 is MRHNA and CDR2 SNTAGT. The CDR3 sequence is 15 residues long. In DNA, the CDR3 is TGTGCCAGCAGTGATACTAGCGGGGACTACAATGAGCAGTTCTTC. Protein sequence: CASSDTSGDYNEQFF.

Here the CDR3 reads CASSFFNTDTQYF. CDR3 nucleotide sequence: TGTGCCAGCAGTTTCTTTAACACAGATACGCAGTATTTT. V and J are TRBV27 and TRBJ2-3; no clear D. The ends were cut back, 3 bases at V and 2 bases at J, with 6 bases in the middle. CDR1 MNHEY and CDR2 SMNVEV come from the germline V gene (reference sequence). The length of the CDR3 is 13 residues.

This clone was detected only once. The rearrangement uses TRBV5-5 and TRBJ2-5, with 8 bases identical to TRBD1. The CDR3 length is 14 residues. The germline V gene encodes CDR1 SGHKS and CDR2 YYEKEE (reference sequence). V dropped 6 bases and J dropped 1; count of bases not matched to a gene: 5. The CDR3 DNA sequence: TGTGCCAGCAACAGGGACAGGAGCCAAGAGACCCAGTACTTC. Its protein is CASNRDRSQETQYF.

The gene calls are TRBV28 and TRBJ1-5, with TRBD1 as a possible D gene (5 bases). Per germline, CDR1 MDHEN and CDR2 SYDVKM. V lost 4 bases and J 10 bases, leaving 20 bases between the germline ends. This CDR3 contains 15 residues. The CDR3 nucleotides are TGTGCCAGCAGTTCCGGGACTGAGTCTTCGCGCCCCCAGCATTTT. Protein: CASSSGTESSRPQHF.

The chain is built from TRBV27 and TRBJ2-4; D is possibly TRBD1 (6 bases). The germline CDR1 and CDR2 sequences are MNHEY and SMNVEV (reference sequence). The V end lost 7 bases, the J end lost 6 bases, and 19 bases lay between the germline ends. The CDR3 consists of 15 residues. The CDR3 DNA follows: TGTGCCAGCATTCGGACAGCCAGCATGCCAAACATTCAGTACTTC. Encoded protein: CASIRTASMPNIQYF.

The chain joins TRBV19 to TRBJ1-2; TRBD1 agrees at 9 bases. Germline V gene lookup returns CDR1 LNHDA and CDR2 SQIVND (reference sequence). The CDR3 is 15 residues long. V lost 9 bases, J lost 4 bases, and 12 bases stayed unmatched. The CDR3 sequence is CASSRLGQGPYGYTF. Written as DNA, the CDR3 is TGTGCCAGCTCTCGGCTGGGACAGGGACCCTATGGCTACACCTTC.

This clone was found a few times. The chain employs TRBV29-1 and TRBJ2-7; 7 bases fit TRBD1. The CDR3 extends over 13 amino acids. Germline V gene lookup returns CDR1 SQVTM and CDR2 ANQGSEA. V dropped 3 bases and J dropped 3; count of bases not matched to a gene: 5. CDR3 sequence reads: CSVEGTAFYEQYF. The DNA for the CDR3 is TGCAGCGTTGAGGGGACAGCCTTCTACGAGCAGTACTTC.

V is TRBV2 and J is TRBJ2-1; 8 bases map to TRBD1. The trim removed 4 bases at V and 4 bases at J, leaving 12 bases unmatched. The CDR3 is 17 amino acids. Looked up from germline, CDR1 is SNHLY and CDR2 is FYNNEI. CDR3 DNA sequence: TGTGCCAGCAGTGCCCAGGGGGCGCGAGTCGGGTACAATGAGCAGTTCTTC. Its protein product is CASSAQGARVGYNEQFF.

This clone came up once. The genes are TRBV19 and TRBJ2-7; 14 bases align to TRBD2. CDR1 and CDR2 (germline): LNHDA, SQIVND (reference sequence). The V segment lost 3 bases and the J segment 0 bases; nucleotides outside the gene matches: 4. The CDR3 has 17 amino acids. Here the CDR3 reads CASSIGLAGGHSYEQYF. In DNA form, the CDR3 reads TGTGCCAGTAGTATTGGACTAGCGGGAGGCCACTCCTACGAGCAGTACTTC.

The chain couples TRBV2 to TRBJ1-5; TRBD1 matches at 7 bases. The germline CDR1 and CDR2 sequences are SNHLY and FYNNEI. V dropped 5 bases and J dropped 2; count of bases not matched to a gene: 3. The CDR3 covers 14 residues. CDR3 sequence: CASSIGQGNQPQHF. The CDR3 nucleotides read TGTGCCAGCAGTATTGGACAGGGCAATCAGCCCCAGCATTTT.

This clone was found once. The V call is TRBV28, the J call TRBJ1-6; no reliable D call. There are 11 residues in the CDR3. Trimming cost V 3 bases and J 14 bases, with 8 bases left between them. Germline CDR1 is MDHEN and CDR2 is SYDVKM. CDR3 coding DNA: TGTGCCAGCAGTTTTTTAGAAACCCTCCACTTT. Translating it yields CASSFLETLHF.

This sequence joins TRBV6-5 and TRBJ2-2, with D possibly TRBD1 on 6 matching bases. Germline lookup yields CDR1 MNHEY and CDR2 SVGAGI. Trimming cost V 6 bases and J 5 bases, with 16 bases left between them. CDR3 length: 15 amino acids. CDR3 loop: CASSFDETGTGELFF. The CDR3 DNA is TGTGCCAGCAGCTTCGATGAGACAGGAACCGGGGAGCTGTTTTTT.

This clone was seen only once. This chain links TRBV6-1 with TRBJ1-5; possibly TRBD1 for D (5 bases). Trimming stripped 6 bases from V and 3 bases from J, with 18 bases between. The CDR3 consists of 16 residues. Germline V gene lookup returns CDR1 MNHNS and CDR2 SASEGT. This chain's CDR3 is CASREYKGLSNQPQHF. CDR3 DNA sequence: TGTGCCAGCAGGGAATACAAGGGACTGTCCAATCAGCCCCAGCATTTT.

The chain joins TRBV6-1 to TRBJ2-1; 9 bases are a match to TRBD2. The CDR3 loop spans 17 amino acids. Germline V gives CDR1 MNHNS, CDR2 SASEGT. Germline trimming cut 2 bases from V and 4 bases from J; bases unmatched to any gene: 9. The CDR3, as DNA: TGTGCCAGCAGTGAACTGCGCGGGAGGGCCAATTACAATGAGCAGTTCTTC. Its translation is CASSELRGRANYNEQFF.

The chain carries TRBV7-2 and TRBJ1-5; 8 bases align to TRBD1. The CDR3 consists of 15 residues. The germline V gene has CDR1 SGHTA and CDR2 FQGNSA. J gave up 0 bases and V 5 bases, and 3 bases lay outside the gene matches. This chain's CDR3 is CASSKDRGSNQPQHF. CDR3 bases: TGTGCCAGCAGCAAAGACAGGGGTAGCAATCAGCCCCAGCATTTT.

This rearrangement joins TRBV5-1 to TRBJ2-1; D perhaps matches TRBD2 (6 bases). The germline V and J ends were trimmed by 4 bases and 13 bases, with 18 bases remaining between them. Looked up from germline, CDR1 is SGHRS and CDR2 is YFSETQ. The CDR3 extends over 13 amino acids. DNA of the CDR3: TGCGCCAGCAGCCCTGGAGGGCCAAGAAACCAGTTCTTC. The encoded protein is CASSPGGPRNQFF.

The rearrangement uses TRBV27 and TRBJ1-2, with a weak D call TRBD1 (5 bases). This CDR3 spans 15 amino acids. The germline V gene encodes CDR1 MNHEY and CDR2 SMNVEV (reference sequence). Trimming stripped 3 bases from V and 4 bases from J, with 15 bases between. The CDR3 bases are TGTGCCAGCAGTTTGACATCCCCAGGGTTCTATGGCTACACCTTC. It specifies CASSLTSPGFYGYTF.

This clone was found a few times. The rearrangement uses TRBV27 and TRBJ1-6; a weak D match, TRBD1 (6 bases). Trimming took off 4 bases at V and 4 bases at J, with 14 bases between the two ends. CDR3 length: 16 residues. Germline lookup yields CDR1 MNHEY and CDR2 SMNVEV (reference sequence). CDR3 nucleotide sequence: TGTGCCAGCAGTTCGCAAAGACAGGTTTATAATTCACCCCTCCACTTT. Protein product: CASSSQRQVYNSPLHF.

The J gene is TRBJ1-2, the V gene TRBV28, with 8 positions matching TRBD1. The trim removed 5 bases at V and 7 bases at J, leaving 9 bases unmatched. The CDR3 runs 14 residues. Germline V gene lookup returns CDR1 MDHEN and CDR2 SYDVKM. In DNA form, the CDR3 reads TGTGCCAGCAGTCTACAGGGGGTTGTACTTGGCTACACCTTC. It translates to CASSLQGVVLGYTF.

This sequence joins TRBV19 and TRBJ1-5; 8 nucleotides agree with TRBD1. V dropped 5 bases and J dropped 11; count of bases not matched to a gene: 5. From germline, CDR1 is LNHDA and CDR2 SQIVND (reference sequence). The CDR3 consists of 12 residues. The DNA of the CDR3 is TGTGCCAGTAGTGTCGACAGGGGAACCCAGCATTTT. It yields the protein CASSVDRGTQHF.

The chain carries TRBV4-1 and TRBJ1-2; perhaps TRBD1 as D (6 bases). CDR1 is MGHRA and CDR2 is YSYEKL in the germline V gene. This CDR3 has 14 amino acids. Trimming pared 2 bases from V and 4 bases from J, leaving 11 bases between. The CDR3 sequence is CASSQTQGSYGYTF. CDR3 nucleotide sequence: TGCGCCAGCAGCCAAACGCAGGGGTCCTATGGCTACACCTTC.

The chain recombines TRBV7-6 with TRBJ2-7; 10 bases agree with TRBD2. The V segment lost 1 base and the J segment 0 bases; nucleotides outside the gene matches: 12. CDR3 length: 19 amino acids. CDR1 is SGHVS and CDR2 is FNYEAQ in the germline V gene. The CDR3 DNA is TGTGCCAGCAGCTTAGAATCTTCGGCTAGCGGGGGAAACTCCTACGAGCAGTACTTC. Translating it yields CASSLESSASGGNSYEQYF.

This rearrangement joins TRBV19 to TRBJ2-1; 10 positions match TRBD1. This CDR3 is built from 16 residues. V lost 5 bases, J lost 2 bases, and 6 bases stayed unmatched. CDR1 is LNHDA and CDR2 is SQIVND in the germline V gene (reference sequence). The CDR3 DNA follows: TGTGCCAGTAGTGGGCGGACAGGGGGAACCTACAATGAGCAGTTCTTC. Encoded protein: CASSGRTGGTYNEQFF.

The chain links TRBV7-2 to TRBJ1-1, with a possible D match to TRBD1 (5 bases). Germline V CDR1 and CDR2: SGHTA, FQGNSA. The V end lost 1 base, the J end lost 2 bases, and 8 bases lay between the germline ends. There are 14 residues in the CDR3. CDR3 DNA: TGTGCCAGCAGCTTAGGACAGATTAACACTGAAGCTTTCTTT. It encodes CASSLGQINTEAFF.

This clone was counted a single time. The chain is built from TRBV10-1 and TRBJ2-7; 7 bases align to TRBD1. CDR1 is WNHNN and CDR2 is SYGVQD in the germline V gene (reference sequence). V trimming: 6 bases; J trimming: 1 base; junction bases outside the gene matches: 6. This CDR3 contains 14 residues. CDR3 sequence: CASSLDRNSYEQYF. The CDR3 nucleotides read TGCGCCAGCAGCTTGGACAGGAATTCCTACGAGCAGTACTTC.